What follows are 23 T cell receptor beta chains derived from one specimen sequenced in a study of post-analysis software for immune sequencing data. Study-wide points: Included in a set of a few TRBV segments more frequent in patients than controls were TRBV5-6, TRBV5-1 and TRBV20-1.

Libraries were made from TCR beta cDNA, and they carried unique molecular identifiers. Each CDR3 protein is one row after TCRdb ran MiXCR on the PCR reads. The sample shows about 500,000 distinct CDR3 sequences, around 40% of them seen only once. These TCRs are of unknown antigen specificity. The specimen sequenced was blood. The receptor source for this set is a girl aged 10 to 17 with multiple sclerosis.

In this sample, this clonotype turned up a few times. The V and J genes are TRBV6-5 and TRBJ1-6; 9 nucleotides align to TRBD1. With V trimmed by 7 bases and J by 10 bases, 11 bases remained unmatched. The CDR3 is made up of 15 amino acids. Germline loops: CDR1 MNHEY, CDR2 SVGAGI. Written as DNA, the CDR3 is TGTGCCAGCACCCAAGCCGGACAGGGGCAATCACCCCTCCACTTT. Translation: CASTQAGQGQSPLHF.

There are a few counts of this clonotype. The chain couples TRBV20-1 to TRBJ2-7; D ambiguous. V gave up 0 bases and J gave up 3 bases, with 15 bases separating them. This CDR3 has 15 amino acids. Per the germline V gene, CDR1 is DFQATT and CDR2 is SNEGSKA (reference sequence). The CDR3 nucleotides read TGCAGTGCTAGAGACGGAGAGGAGAGGTTCTACGAGCAGTACTTC. Translating gives CSARDGEERFYEQYF.

This clonotype has only a few counts. The chain links TRBV28 to TRBJ2-7, with D maybe TRBD1 (5 bases). Per the germline V gene, CDR1 is MDHEN and CDR2 is SYDVKM. CDR3 size: 13 residues. V lost 7 bases and J 4 bases, leaving 14 bases between the germline ends. CDR3 nucleotide sequence: TGTGCCAGCACCAAAGGGGCGCTTTACGAGCAGTACTTC. This gives the protein CASTKGALYEQYF.

This clonotype was found a few times. V is TRBV3-1 and J is TRBJ1-2; 7 bases match TRBD1. This CDR3 is built from 14 residues. V lost 6 bases to trimming and J lost 7 bases; unmatched junction nucleotides: 11. Germline V gene sequence: CDR1 LGHDT, CDR2 YNNKEL (reference sequence). In DNA, the CDR3 is TGTGCCAGCAGTCCCCCCCGAGGGGGCCCTGGCTACACCTTC. This encodes CASSPPRGGPGYTF.

This clonotype has more than one count but fewer than ten. This CDR3 is CASSLDVYEQYF. Here the CDR3 DNA reads TGCGCCAGCAGCTTGGACGTCTACGAGCAGTACTTC. The chain uses TRBV5-1 and TRBJ2-7, with D hard to call. CDR1 is SGHRS, CDR2 YFSETQ, per germline. V was shortened by 0 bases and J by 3 bases, with 4 bases between the two germline ends. This CDR3 has 12 amino acids.

This chain joins TRBV10-3 and TRBJ2-5; D may be TRBD1 (6 bases). Germline-derived CDR1 and CDR2 are ENHRY and SYGVKD. The V gene lost 0 bases and the J gene lost 4 bases, with 9 bases spanning the gap. The CDR3 spans 14 residues. The CDR3: CAISESGALETQYF. The CDR3 nucleotides are TGTGCCATCAGTGAGTCGGGGGCGCTAGAGACCCAGTACTTC.

This clonotype appeared many times. This chain links TRBV20-1 with TRBJ2-7; 8 nucleotides agree with TRBD1. Germline V lookup: CDR1 DFQATT, CDR2 SNEGSKA (reference sequence). There are 13 residues in the CDR3. J was trimmed by 3 bases and V by 6 bases; bases with no gene match: 7. CDR3 DNA: TGCAGTGCGCCACAGGGACAGGTCTACGAGCAGTACTTC. The encoded protein is CSAPQGQVYEQYF.

The rearrangement links TRBV20-1 to TRBJ2-5; TRBD2 agrees at 9 bases. The ends lost 6 bases at V and 3 bases at J; junction bases unmatched: 8. Germline CDR1 DFQATT, CDR2 SNEGSKA (reference sequence). CDR3 length: 14 amino acids. This CDR3 is CSAHLLAGEETQYF. The CDR3 nucleotides read TGCAGTGCGCATTTATTAGCGGGAGAAGAGACCCAGTACTTC.

The chain couples TRBV29-1 to TRBJ2-7; TRBD1 might be the D (6 bases). V dropped 6 bases and J dropped 0 bases, with 12 bases sitting between them. The germline CDR1 and CDR2 sequences are SQVTM and ANQGSEA. This CDR3 contains 13 residues. The CDR3 loop reads CSVGDRFSYEQYF. The CDR3 coding sequence is TGCAGCGTGGGAGACAGGTTCTCCTACGAGCAGTACTTC.

The rearrangement joins TRBV29-1 to TRBJ1-1; unclear D gene. The CDR3 has 13 residues. The germline gives CDR1 SQVTM, CDR2 ANQGSEA. Trimming stripped 2 bases from V and 1 base from J, with 8 bases between. The CDR3 DNA follows: TGCAGCGTTGAATTAGAGGGGAACACTGAAGCTTTCTTT. Protein sequence: CSVELEGNTEAFF.

The chain combines TRBV21-1 with TRBJ1-2; the table's D gene call, TRBD1, was not cross checked with the DNA. TRBV21-1 is termed a pseudogene. The CDR3 totals 13 residues. CDR3 residues: CARQQGHFYGYTF. CDR3 sequence (DNA): TGTGCCAGGCAACAGGGGCACTTCTATGGCTACACCTTC.

The chain is built from TRBV28 and TRBJ2-3; 11 bases are shared with TRBD2. Germline lookup yields CDR1 MDHEN and CDR2 SYDVKM. With 5 bases clipped from V and 2 bases from J, the junction kept 9 bases outside the gene matches. CDR3 length equals 17 residues. CDR3 loop: CASSRTSGSEYTDTQYF. DNA for the CDR3: TGTGCCAGCAGTCGAACTAGCGGGAGTGAGTACACAGATACGCAGTATTTT.

The gene calls are TRBV29-1 and TRBJ2-1; 8 positions agree with TRBD1. CDR3 size: 13 residues. Germline V CDR1 and CDR2: SQVTM, ANQGSEA. Trimming cost V 7 bases and J 1 base; bases outside gene matches: 3. As DNA, the CDR3 is TGCAGCGGAACAGGGGGGTCCTACAATGAGCAGTTCTTC. Translation: CSGTGGSYNEQFF.

This clonotype was recorded a few times. The CDR3 protein is CASSQRLAGHYNEQFF. Written as DNA, the CDR3 is TGCGCCAGCAGCCAGAGACTAGCGGGTCACTACAATGAGCAGTTCTTC. The chain carries TRBV5-1 and TRBJ2-1, with 10 bases matching TRBD2. The germline V gene encodes CDR1 SGHRS and CDR2 YFSETQ. The CDR3 runs to 16 residues. V was pared by 4 bases and J by 3 bases, with 7 bases of the junction left unmatched.

This clonotype showed up just a few times. The J gene is TRBJ2-4, the V gene TRBV27; 7 bases map to TRBD1. J was trimmed by 3 bases and V by 5 bases; bases with no gene match: 7. CDR1 is MNHEY, CDR2 SMNVEV, per germline (reference sequence). The CDR3 is 15 amino acids. CDR3 DNA: TGTGCCAGCAGTCCAGACAGGGAAGGCAAAAACATTCAGTACTTC. Its protein is CASSPDREGKNIQYF.

V and J are TRBV29-1 and TRBJ1-3, with 7 positions matching TRBD1. CDR3 length: 12 residues. Trimming cost V 7 bases and J 2 bases; bases outside gene matches: 2. Germline CDR1 SQVTM, CDR2 ANQGSEA. The CDR3 coding sequence is TGCAGCGCCAGGGGGACTGGAAACACCATATATTTT. Translated, it gives CSARGTGNTIYF. The complete variable domain, with remaining parts taken from reference TRBV29-1 and TRBJ1-3, reads SAVISQKPSRDICQRGTSLTIQCQVDSQVTMMFWYRQQPGQSLTLIATANQGSEATYESGFVIDKFPISRPNLTFSTLTVSNMSPEDSSIYLCSARGTGNTIYFGEGSWLTVV.

The chain combines TRBV27 with TRBJ1-2; D unclear. V was trimmed by 3 bases and J by 3 bases, leaving 14 bases between them. This CDR3 spans 15 amino acids. The germline V gene encodes CDR1 MNHEY and CDR2 SMNVEV (reference sequence). The CDR3 loop is CASSLNPAMYYGYTF. CDR3 in DNA: TGTGCCAGCAGTTTGAATCCAGCAATGTACTATGGCTACACCTTC.

In its sample, this clonotype was seen a few times. The gene calls are TRBV24-1 and TRBJ2-1; 11 nucleotides match TRBD2. V gave up 3 bases and J gave up 3 bases; unmatched junction bases: 0. This CDR3 has 15 amino acids. Germline loops: CDR1 KGHDR, CDR2 SFDVKD. The DNA of the CDR3 is TGTGCCACCAGTGATACTAGCGGGGGCTACAATGAGCAGTTCTTC. Translated: CATSDTSGGYNEQFF.

The V gene is TRBV14, the J gene TRBJ1-1; weak D call: TRBD1 (6 bases). CDR3 length equals 14 residues. CDR1 SGHDN and CDR2 FVKESK come from the germline V gene. Trimming removed 2 bases at V and 1 base at J, with 8 bases between. CDR3 DNA sequence: TGTGCCAGCAGCCAACGACAGGCGAACACTGAAGCTTTCTTT. This codes for CASSQRQANTEAFF.

The V and J genes are TRBV29-1 and TRBJ1-1, with 8 bases that match TRBD1. V was clipped by 6 bases and J by 1 base; unmatched bases: 10. The CDR3 spans 15 residues. Germline CDR1 SQVTM, CDR2 ANQGSEA. CDR3 amino acids: CSVTTGGFANTEAFF. The CDR3 bases are TGCAGCGTAACCACAGGGGGATTTGCGAACACTGAAGCTTTCTTT.

This clonotype was found a few times. The V call is TRBV9, the J call TRBJ2-1; TRBD2 matches 7 bases. Per germline, CDR1 SGDLS and CDR2 YYNGEE. There are 15 residues in the CDR3. The V gene end was trimmed by 0 bases and the J gene end by 8 bases; junction bases not matched to a gene: 8. The CDR3 loop is CASSVARGGSYEQFF. CDR3 coding DNA: TGTGCCAGCAGCGTAGCCCGTGGCGGGAGCTATGAGCAGTTCTTC.

The chain couples TRBV4-3 to TRBJ2-1; TRBD1 aligns across 9 bases. V was clipped by 0 bases and J by 5 bases; unmatched bases: 2. This CDR3 has 15 residues. Germline CDR1 and CDR2: LGHNA and YSLEER. CDR3 residues: CASSQEWTGDNEQFF. CDR3 bases: TGCGCCAGCAGCCAAGAATGGACAGGGGACAATGAGCAGTTCTTC.

The chain employs TRBV3-1 and TRBJ2-2; D is undetermined. The length of the CDR3 is 14 residues. V was trimmed by 4 bases and J by 4 bases, leaving 10 bases between them. The germline V gene encodes CDR1 LGHDT and CDR2 YNNKEL (reference sequence). The DNA for the CDR3 is TGTGCCAGCAGCCTTTACGAGAGCACCGGGGAGCTGTTTTTT. This gives the protein CASSLYESTGELFF.